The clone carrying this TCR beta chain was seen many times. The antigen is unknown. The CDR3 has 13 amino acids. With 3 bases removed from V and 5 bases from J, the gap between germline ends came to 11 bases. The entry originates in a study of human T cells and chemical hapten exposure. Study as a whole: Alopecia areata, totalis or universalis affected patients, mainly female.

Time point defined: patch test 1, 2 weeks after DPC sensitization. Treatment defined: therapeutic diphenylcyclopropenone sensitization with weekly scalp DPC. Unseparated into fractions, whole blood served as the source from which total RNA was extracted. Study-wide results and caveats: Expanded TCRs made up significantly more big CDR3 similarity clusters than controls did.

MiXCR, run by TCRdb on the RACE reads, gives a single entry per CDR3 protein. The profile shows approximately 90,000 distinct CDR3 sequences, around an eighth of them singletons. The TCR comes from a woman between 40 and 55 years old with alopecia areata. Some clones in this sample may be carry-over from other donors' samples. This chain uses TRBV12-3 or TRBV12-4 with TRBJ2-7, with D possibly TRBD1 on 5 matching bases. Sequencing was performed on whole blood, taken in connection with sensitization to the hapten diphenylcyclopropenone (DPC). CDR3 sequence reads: CASSLVRGNEQYF. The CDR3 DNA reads TGTGCCAGCAGTTTGGTAAGGGGCAACGAGCAGTACTTC.